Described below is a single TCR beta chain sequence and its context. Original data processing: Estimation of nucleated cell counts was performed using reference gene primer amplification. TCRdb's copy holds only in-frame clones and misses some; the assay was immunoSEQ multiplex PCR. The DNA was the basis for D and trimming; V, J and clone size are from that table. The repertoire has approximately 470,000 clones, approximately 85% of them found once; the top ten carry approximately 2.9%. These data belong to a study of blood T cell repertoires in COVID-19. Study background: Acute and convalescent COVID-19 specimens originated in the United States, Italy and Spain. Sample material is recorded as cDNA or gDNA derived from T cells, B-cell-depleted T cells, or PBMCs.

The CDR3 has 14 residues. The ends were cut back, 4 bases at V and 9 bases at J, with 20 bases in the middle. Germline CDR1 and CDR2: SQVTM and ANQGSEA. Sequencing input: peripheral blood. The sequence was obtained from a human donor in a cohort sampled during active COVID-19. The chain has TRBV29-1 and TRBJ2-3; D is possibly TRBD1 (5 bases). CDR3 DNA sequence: TGCAGCGTTGTAGGGCAGGGCGATCTAGGCACGCAGTATTTT. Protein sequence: CSVVGQGDLGTQYF.